This paragraph reports one TCR beta chain. A Seattle source enrolled patients during active infection and followed them longitudinally. The sample is drawn from a study of blood T cell repertoires in COVID-19. About the study: Samples taken during acute and convalescent COVID-19 were collected in the United States, Italy and Spain. T cells, B-cell-depleted T cells, or PBMCs provided the cDNA or gDNA that served as material.

Per the authors' pipeline: Counts of nucleated cells, estimated from reference gene primer amplification, were obtained. Libraries were prepared by immunoSEQ multiplex PCR; TCRdb keeps only in-frame clonotypes and omits some of them. That table is the source of V, J and clone size, and D and trimming were worked out from the DNA. The repertoire holds roughly 250,000 clones, with approximately 87% as singletons. Sequenced sample: peripheral blood. This receptor was identified in a woman aged 25 to 45 with COVID-19, enrolled during active disease.

This CDR3 is CASSYTENTEAFF. For the CDR3, the DNA is TGTGCCAGCAGCTATACAGAGAACACTGAAGCTTTCTTT. The genes are TRBV11-2 and TRBJ1-1; D unclear. Trimming stripped 4 bases from V and 1 base from J, with 7 bases between. CDR1 and CDR2 (germline): SGHAT, FQNNGV. This CDR3 comprises 13 residues.